Reported below is one T cell receptor (beta chain). Its antigen is unidentified. V was cut by 0 bases and J by 3 bases, with 9 bases left in between. The CDR3 totals 15 residues. CDR1 is MGHRA and CDR2 is YSYEKL in the germline V gene. This entry is derived from a study of T cell repertoires in cytomegalovirus infection. The overall study: Public TCR beta signatures were indicative of both CMV infection and a matching HLA type. Overall study findings and caveats: The ex vivo response was dominated by HLA-C-restricted CMV-specific TCR beta clonotypes. Based on cumulative public TCR beta family frequency, carriers of CMV plus the relevant HLA were identified.

TCRdb processed the reads anew with MiXCR; each CDR3 protein has one entry. The profile shows a few hundred thousand distinct CDR3 sequences, more than 8% of them singletons. The gene calls are TRBV4-1 and TRBJ1-5; TRBD1 might be the D (6 bases). The source is a human donor in good health (CMV status not recorded). Some clones in this sample may be carry-over from other donors' samples. The source material was PBMCs. CDR3 nucleotide sequence: TGCGCCAGCAGCCAAGAGGGGGGGCCCAATCAGCCCCAGCATTTT. Translated, it gives CASSQEGGPNQPQHF.